This T cell receptor (beta chain) was retrieved from a study of CD8 T cells in Susac syndrome. Study summary: Treatment status at blood draw for the Susac syndrome patients was therapy-naive, corticosteroids, or intravenous immunoglobulin alone. Findings and caveats of the study: Around 16 Susac-specific public clones were found in total CD8+ repertoires and roughly five in CD8+ TEMRA repertoires.

The CDR3 is 11 amino acids. The germline V and J ends were trimmed by 6 bases and 1 base, with 3 bases remaining between them. Germline V gene lookup returns CDR1 MNHEY and CDR2 SMNVEV (reference sequence). The diagnostic criteria for definite or probable disease, as recently defined, were met by the patients with Susac syndrome. As concerns this clonotype: Its antigen is unidentified.

It was with random hexamers that roughly 0.45 to 1 ug RNA was reverse transcribed. TCR beta CDR3 was amplified by immunoSEQ covering 54 Vbeta and 13 Jbeta. One entry per CDR3 protein, called by TCRdb with MiXCR from the immunoSEQ multiplex PCR reads. The profile covers some 50,000 distinct CDR3 sequences, with 95% appearing a single time and roughly 0.79% taken by the ten largest. The sequence came from a human donor with Susac syndrome. The material sequenced was CD8+ T cells from PBMCs. The chain has TRBV27 and TRBJ1-1, with D unresolved. The CDR3 sequence is CASRENTEAFF. In DNA form, the CDR3 reads TGTGCCAGCAGGGAGAACACTGAAGCTTTCTTT.